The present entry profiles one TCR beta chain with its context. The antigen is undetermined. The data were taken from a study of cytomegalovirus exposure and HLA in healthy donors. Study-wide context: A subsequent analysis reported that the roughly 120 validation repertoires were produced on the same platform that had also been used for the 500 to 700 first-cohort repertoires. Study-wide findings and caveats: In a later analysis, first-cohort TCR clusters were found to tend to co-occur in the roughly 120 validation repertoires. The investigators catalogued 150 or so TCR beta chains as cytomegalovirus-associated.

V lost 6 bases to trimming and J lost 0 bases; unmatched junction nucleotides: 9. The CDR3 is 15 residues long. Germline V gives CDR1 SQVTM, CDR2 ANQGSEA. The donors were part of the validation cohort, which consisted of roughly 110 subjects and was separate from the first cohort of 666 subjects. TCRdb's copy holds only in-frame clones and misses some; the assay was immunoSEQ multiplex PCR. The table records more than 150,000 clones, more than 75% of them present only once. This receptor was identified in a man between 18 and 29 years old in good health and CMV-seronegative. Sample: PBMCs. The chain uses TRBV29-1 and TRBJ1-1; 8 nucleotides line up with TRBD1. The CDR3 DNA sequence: TGCAGCGTCGTATTATTACAGGGGGTGAACACTGAAGCTTTCTTT. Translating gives CSVVLLQGVNTEAFF.